These 27 T cell receptor beta chains came from one sample sequenced in a study of blood T cell repertoires in COVID-19. The table came from immunoSEQ multiplex PCR; TCRdb's copy has only in-frame clones and leaves some out. Of roughly 300,000 clones in the sample, around 80% were seen once. Input material: peripheral blood. These receptors were taken from a woman aged 45-65 years with acute or convalescent COVID-19.

This clone was detected only a few times. This specimen includes other DNA sequences encoding the same CDR3. This chain connects TRBV5-4 to TRBJ2-1, with TRBD1 matching 10 bases. The germline CDR1 and CDR2 sequences are SGHNT and YYREEE (reference sequence). The CDR3 sequence is 15 residues long. V was clipped by 3 bases and J by 1 base; unmatched bases: 1. CDR3 bases: TGTGCCAGCAGCTCGGACAGGGGGTCCTACAATGAGCAGTTCTTC. Translated, it gives CASSSDRGSYNEQFF.

The chain employs TRBV27 and TRBJ1-4; TRBD1 agrees at 9 bases. The J segment lost 7 bases and the V segment lost 5 bases, leaving 5 bases of the junction unmatched. The CDR3 totals 14 residues. Germline V gives CDR1 MNHEY, CDR2 SMNVEV (reference sequence). The CDR3 protein is CASSSDRGFEKLFF. CDR3 nucleotide sequence: TGTGCCAGCAGTAGTGACAGGGGGTTTGAAAAACTGTTTTTT.

The chain combines TRBV5-4 with TRBJ1-1, with TRBD1 matching 8 bases. The CDR3 has 16 residues. Germline trimming cut 4 bases from V and 0 bases from J; bases unmatched to any gene: 8. CDR1 is SGHNT and CDR2 is YYREEE in the germline V gene (reference sequence). The CDR3 spells CASSGGRTGLNTEAFF. In DNA, the CDR3 is TGTGCCAGCAGCGGGGGTAGGACAGGGCTGAACACTGAAGCTTTCTTT.

The rearrangement uses TRBV30 and TRBJ1-4; unclear D gene. There are 12 residues in the CDR3. V was shortened by 5 bases and J by 7 bases, with 11 bases between the two germline ends. CDR1 GTSNPN and CDR2 SVGIG come from the germline V gene (reference sequence). The CDR3 loop is CAWGLRSEKLFF. CDR3 sequence (DNA): TGTGCCTGGGGTCTCCGTTCTGAAAAACTGTTTTTT. Drawing the rest from reference TRBV30 and TRBJ1-4, the complete variable domain is SQTIHQWPATLVQPVGSPLSLECTVEGTSNPNLYWYRQAAGRGLQLLFYSVGIGQISSEVPQNLSASRPQDRQFILSSKKLLLSDSGFYLCAWGLRSEKLFFGSGTQLSVL.

CDR3 sequence reads: CASGSQGPWSGYTF. The CDR3 DNA reads as TGTGCCAGCGGAAGCCAGGGGCCCTGGAGTGGCTACACCTTC. V usage is TRBV6-5 and J usage is TRBJ1-2; the D gene is possibly TRBD1 (6 bases). Trimming cost V 8 bases and J 7 bases, with 20 bases left between them. The CDR3 is 14 amino acids. In germline, CDR1 is MNHEY, CDR2 SVGAGI.

CDR3 in amino acids: CASSLAGTGSRPQHF. The CDR3 nucleotides read TGTGCCAGCAGCTTAGCCGGGACCGGGAGTAGGCCCCAGCATTTT. The rearrangement links TRBV7-2 to TRBJ1-5; tentatively, D is TRBD1 (5 bases). V was clipped by 0 bases and J by 9 bases, with 15 bases between them. CDR1 and CDR2 (germline): SGHTA, FQGNSA. CDR3 length: 15 residues.

The chain is built from TRBV30 and TRBJ1-1; D uncertain. There are 13 residues in the CDR3. Trimming removed 2 bases at V and 4 bases at J, with 11 bases between. The germline V gene has CDR1 GTSNPN and CDR2 SVGIG (reference sequence). The CDR3 reads CAWSPQWATEAFF. The CDR3 DNA is TGTGCCTGGAGTCCACAGTGGGCCACTGAAGCTTTCTTT.

The chain couples TRBV18 to TRBJ2-5, with TRBD1 matching 9 bases. The germline V gene encodes CDR1 KGHSH and CDR2 LQKENI. V trimming: 4 bases; J trimming: 2 bases; junction bases outside the gene matches: 5. There are 15 residues in the CDR3. The CDR3 DNA is TGTGCCAGCTCACGGGGACAGGGAAGTCAAGAGACCCAGTACTTC. Translated, it gives CASSRGQGSQETQYF.

The genes are TRBV2 and TRBJ1-2, with D unclear. CDR3 length: 14 residues. V gave up 1 base and J gave up 6 bases, with 12 bases separating them. Germline V lookup: CDR1 SNHLY, CDR2 FYNNEI. CDR3 bases: TGTGCCAGCAGTGAAGACCGAGACATGGATGGCTACACCTTC. Its protein product is CASSEDRDMDGYTF.

The chain joins TRBV5-6 to TRBJ2-3; 8 nucleotides match TRBD1. CDR3 length: 17 residues. With 0 bases clipped from V and 1 base from J, the junction kept 7 bases outside the gene matches. Germline values: CDR1 SGHDT, CDR2 YYEEEE. CDR3 sequence reads: CASSLDGTGFGTDTQYF. CDR3 DNA sequence: TGTGCCAGCAGCTTGGATGGGACAGGCTTTGGCACAGATACGCAGTATTTT.

V and J are TRBV13 and TRBJ1-1, with TRBD1 as a possible D gene (6 bases). V lost 2 bases and J 2 bases, leaving 12 bases between the germline ends. The germline V gene has CDR1 PRHDT and CDR2 FYEKMQ (reference sequence). The CDR3 runs 15 residues. CDR3 region: CASSLPPGVNTEAFF. CDR3 DNA: TGTGCCAGCAGCTTACCCCCAGGGGTTAACACTGAAGCTTTCTTT.

This chain uses TRBV19 with TRBJ1-2; possible D gene TRBD1, 5 bases. Germline CDR1 LNHDA, CDR2 SQIVND (reference sequence). CDR3 length: 15 residues. Trimming stripped 3 bases from V and 2 bases from J, with 13 bases between. The DNA of the CDR3 is TGTGCCAGTAGTATGGGCCAGGGAGGGAACTATGGCTACACCTTC. It encodes CASSMGQGGNYGYTF.

The chain links TRBV5-4 to TRBJ1-6; 7 bases fit TRBD1. Unmatched junction bases numbered 4, after V lost 0 bases and J lost 10 bases. This CDR3 is built from 14 residues. Germline V gene data show CDR1 as SGHNT and CDR2 as YYREEE (reference sequence). The CDR3 sequence is CASSLEGAGSPLHF. CDR3 bases: TGTGCCAGCAGCTTGGAGGGGGCAGGATCACCCCTCCACTTT.

The chain combines TRBV6-5 with TRBJ2-1; a possible D gene is TRBD2 (5 bases). Trimming cost V 3 bases and J 10 bases, with 13 bases left between them. The CDR3 contains 13 residues. CDR1 is MNHEY, CDR2 SVGAGI, per germline. The CDR3 DNA reads as TGTGCCAGCAGTTATTTCGGACTCCGCGAGCAGTTCTTC. It translates to CASSYFGLREQFF.

V and J are TRBV12-3 or TRBV12-4 and TRBJ2-1; D is possibly TRBD1 (5 bases). This CDR3 comprises 13 residues. V lost 3 bases, J lost 6 bases, and 9 bases lay in between. The CDR3 coding sequence is TGTGCCAGCAGTTTCCGAGACAGCAATGAGCAGTTCTTC. Translation: CASSFRDSNEQFF.

The V and J genes are TRBV30 and TRBJ1-1, with unresolved D. This CDR3 has 13 residues. Trimming stripped 4 bases from V and 2 bases from J, with 11 bases between. Germline CDR1 reads GTSNPN; CDR2 reads SVGIG (reference sequence). Written as DNA, the CDR3 is TGTGCCTGGAAAGTAACAGTTAACACTGAAGCTTTCTTT. Protein sequence: CAWKVTVNTEAFF.

The chain employs TRBV6-1 and TRBJ1-5, with D unresolved. Germline V lookup: CDR1 MNHNS, CDR2 SASEGT. V lost 1 base and J 7 bases, leaving 11 bases between the germline ends. CDR3 length: 14 amino acids. This chain's CDR3 is CASSEVTSSQPQHF. CDR3 DNA: TGTGCCAGCAGTGAAGTGACAAGCTCACAGCCCCAGCATTTT.

The chain uses TRBV9 and TRBJ2-6, with 9 bases matching TRBD1. Germline trimming cut 0 bases from V and 0 bases from J; bases unmatched to any gene: 4. Germline V CDR1 and CDR2: SGDLS, YYNGEE. This CDR3 spans 18 amino acids. CDR3 DNA: TGTGCCAGCAGCGTAGGGACAGGGGCTCTCTCTGGGGCCAACGTCCTGACTTTC. Amino acid sequence: CASSVGTGALSGANVLTF.

The V and J genes are TRBV19 and TRBJ1-2; 9 bases map to TRBD1. The germline V gene has CDR1 LNHDA and CDR2 SQIVND (reference sequence). J gave up 8 bases and V 6 bases, and 10 bases lay outside the gene matches. CDR3 length equals 14 residues. The DNA of the CDR3 is TGTGCCAGTAGGCAACAGGGGGCGGATCGGGGCTACACCTTC. Amino acid sequence: CASRQQGADRGYTF.

CDR3 in DNA: TGCGCCAGCAGCTTGGCCGAGACAGGGGGCGCATATTCACCCCTCCACTTT. Its protein product is CASSLAETGGAYSPLHF. The V gene is TRBV5-1, the J gene TRBJ1-6; TRBD1 aligns across 10 bases. V shed 0 bases, J shed 8 bases, and the junction held 8 bases outside the gene matches. The germline gives CDR1 SGHRS, CDR2 YFSETQ. The CDR3 totals 17 residues. Drawing the rest from reference TRBV5-1 and TRBJ1-6, the complete variable domain is KAGVTQTPRYLIKTRGQQVTLSCSPISGHRSVSWYQQTPGQGLQFLFEYFSETQRNKGNFPGRFSGRQFSNSRSEMNVSTLELGDSALYLCASSLAETGGAYSPLHFGNGTRLTVT.

The V call is TRBV10-1, the J call TRBJ1-1; D gene uncertain. Per germline, CDR1 WNHNN and CDR2 SYGVQD (reference sequence). This CDR3 contains 13 residues. Trimming cost V 3 bases and J 4 bases, with 9 bases left between them. CDR3 nucleotide sequence: TGCGCCAGCAGTGATGGAGGGAGCACTGAAGCTTTCTTT. Its protein product is CASSDGGSTEAFF.

J is TRBJ2-3 and V is TRBV30, with D possibly matching TRBD1 (6 bases). The CDR3 runs 13 residues. Germline CDR1 reads GTSNPN; CDR2 reads SVGIG (reference sequence). The V gene lost 8 bases and the J gene lost 1 base, with 13 bases spanning the gap. CDR3 nucleotide sequence: TGTGCCGGAAGTGAGGGGGGCACAGATACGCAGTATTTT. This encodes CAGSEGGTDTQYF.

The chain is built from TRBV25-1 and TRBJ2-3; TRBD1 matches 7 bases. Per the germline V gene, CDR1 is MGHDK and CDR2 is SYGVNS. Trimming took 8 bases from V and 7 from J; bases not matched to a gene: 6. The CDR3 has 12 amino acids. CDR3 sequence: CASQGDRNTQYF. The CDR3 DNA sequence: TGTGCCAGCCAGGGGGACCGCAATACGCAGTATTTT. Full variable domain (remainder filled in from reference TRBV25-1 and TRBJ2-3): EADIYQTPRYLVIGTGKKITLECSQTMGHDKMYWYQQDPGMELHLIHYSYGVNSTEKGDLSSESTVSRIRTEHFPLTLESARPSHTSQYLCASQGDRNTQYFGPGTRLTVL.

The rearrangement joins TRBV25-1 to TRBJ2-2, with D unclear. The CDR3 length is 14 residues. The germline gives CDR1 MGHDK, CDR2 SYGVNS. Trimming removed 1 base at V and 0 bases at J, with 3 bases between. The CDR3 sequence is CASSELANTGELFF. For the CDR3, the DNA is TGTGCCAGCAGTGAATTAGCGAACACCGGGGAGCTGTTTTTT.

About this clone: The same CDR3 is also encoded by other DNA sequences in this sample. V gene TRBV9 combines with J gene TRBJ2-3; 8 bases fit TRBD2. J lost 5 bases, V lost 3 bases, and 8 bases had no gene match. This CDR3 is 15 amino acids long. CDR1 is SGDLS and CDR2 is YYNGEE in the germline V gene. The CDR3 sequence is CASSGRGVRGDTQYF. The CDR3 nucleotides read TGTGCCAGCAGCGGGCGGGGGGTGAGAGGAGATACGCAGTATTTT.

The gene calls are TRBV2 and TRBJ2-7; 8 positions match TRBD1. This CDR3 has 13 residues. Germline CDR1 is SNHLY and CDR2 is FYNNEI. V lost 6 bases, J lost 3 bases, and 4 bases stayed unmatched. CDR3 residues: CASRPGQGYEQYF. In DNA form, the CDR3 reads TGTGCCAGCAGGCCCGGACAGGGCTACGAGCAGTACTTC.

V and J are TRBV6-6 and TRBJ2-3; the match to TRBD1 covers 7 bases. V trimming: 5 bases; J trimming: 1 base; junction bases outside the gene matches: 9. CDR3 length equals 16 residues. CDR1 is MNHNY, CDR2 SVGAGI, per germline (reference sequence). The CDR3 here is CASSPGQHMGTDTQYF. The CDR3 bases are TGTGCCAGCAGTCCGGGACAGCACATGGGCACAGATACGCAGTATTTT.